This TCR beta chain was recovered during a study of T cell responses to AZD1222 COVID-19 vaccine. Study-level points and caveats: Most donors were white British and more were female, and clonal diversity was possibly underestimated. Once two AZD1222 doses were given, Spike-specific TCR breadth and depth went up. Repertoire sampling was restricted to post-peak T cell response timepoints.

Generated by immunoSEQ multiplex PCR, the TCRdb table keeps only in-frame clones and is missing some. Of some 150,000 clones in the sample, roughly nine tenths are singletons; the top ten hold less than 2%. The CDR3 sequence is 14 residues long. Trimming left V 5 bases short and J 2 bases short, with 16 bases between. Germline lookup yields CDR1 GTSNPN and CDR2 SVGIG (reference sequence). Of note for this clone: No antigen is known for it.

Sequencing used peripheral blood, obtained on day 0 of AZD1222 vaccination. This receptor was identified in an adult in good health. V usage is TRBV30 and J usage is TRBJ2-7; no clear D gene. CDR3 sequence reads: CAWGPDGPTYEQYF. As DNA, the CDR3 is TGTGCCTGGGGACCGGACGGGCCGACCTACGAGCAGTACTTC.